Presented here are 19 T cell receptor beta chains from one specimen sequenced in a study of T-cell reconstitution after alpha-beta-depleted transplantation in children. This sample's TCRbeta library carried unique molecular identifier barcodes. In TCRdb, the PCR reads were re-called with MiXCR into one record per CDR3 protein. The table has about 16,000 distinct CDR3 sequences, around 8% seen once. The sample in question was PBMCs, mostly from graft donor cells, obtained 60 days after TCRalphabeta/CD19-depleted stem cell transplant. The receptors stem from a boy younger than two who had a stem cell transplant for Wiskott-Aldrich syndrome, so the T cells may come from the graft donor.

On this clonotype itself: At one of its ends the junction is not consistent with the germline gene, which may arise from a read error. The chain combines TRBV2 with TRBJ2-7; no definite D call. This CDR3 has 11 residues. Germline V gives CDR1 SNHLY, CDR2 FYNNEI. The CDR3 DNA follows: TGTGTCAGCAGTGTGTCTCACGAGCAGTACTTC. It is translated as CVSSVSHEQYF.

This clonotype was observed many times. V is TRBV20-1 and J is TRBJ2-5; D unclear. From germline, CDR1 is DFQATT and CDR2 SNEGSKA (reference sequence). The CDR3 is made up of 11 amino acids. The germline V and J ends were trimmed by 5 bases and 2 bases, with 6 bases remaining between them. The CDR3, as DNA: TGCAGTGCTCCGACACAAGAGACCCAGTACTTC. It translates to CSAPTQETQYF.

The V and J genes are TRBV12-3 or TRBV12-4 and TRBJ2-5; D is possibly TRBD2 (5 bases). Deletions cut 7 bases from V and 9 bases from J, with 18 bases between. The CDR3 runs to 13 residues. The CDR3 bases are TGTGCCAGCACCCCACGAGAAGCGCGGGCCCAGTACTTC. Its translation: CASTPREARAQYF.

This clonotype has a count of ten or more. The genes are TRBV2 and TRBJ2-1; 9 bases match TRBD2. Germline-derived CDR1 and CDR2 are SNHLY and FYNNEI. V shed 5 bases and J 10 bases; nucleotides not matched to a gene: 9. The CDR3 has 14 residues. CDR3 sequence reads: CASSISGRSGEQFF. The CDR3 bases are TGTGCCAGCAGTATCAGCGGGAGGTCCGGGGAGCAGTTCTTC.

J is TRBJ1-1 and V is TRBV6-2 or TRBV6-3; D uncertain. The CDR3 covers 13 residues. V shed 10 bases and J shed 8 bases, with 20 bases lying between them. CDR1 MNHEY and CDR2 SVGEGT come from the germline V gene. The CDR3 bases are TGTGCCATCCCCCGGCCCGGGTCTCCAGAAGCTTTCTTT. It encodes CAIPRPGSPEAFF.

This clonotype was detected ten times or more. This chain connects TRBV12-3 or TRBV12-4 to TRBJ2-5; D is possibly TRBD2 (6 bases). Trimming removed 6 bases at V and 2 bases at J, with 16 bases between. CDR3 length: 15 amino acids. The CDR3 region is CASSRGLTLQETQYF. The CDR3 DNA reads as TGTGCCAGCAGCCGGGGACTTACCTTACAAGAGACCCAGTACTTC.

This clonotype was counted many times. The V and J genes are TRBV11-2 and TRBJ2-1; 10 bases agree with TRBD1. This CDR3 region has 16 residues. With V trimmed by 0 bases and J by 4 bases, 3 bases remained unmatched. Germline CDR1 is SGHAT and CDR2 is FQNNGV. In DNA form, the CDR3 reads TGTGCCAGCAGCTTAGAAGGGACAGGGGAGTACAATGAGCAGTTCTTC. Its translation: CASSLEGTGEYNEQFF. Drawing the rest from reference TRBV11-2 and TRBJ2-1, the complete variable domain is EAGVAQSPRYKIIEKRQSVAFWCNPISGHATLYWYQQILGQGPKLLIQFQNNGVVDDSQLPKDRFSAERLKGVDSTLKIQPAKLEDSAVYLCASSLEGTGEYNEQFFGPGTRLTVL.

This clonotype came up many times. The chain carries TRBV5-1 and TRBJ2-3, with 10 bases that match TRBD1. The CDR3 covers 16 residues. Per the germline V gene, CDR1 is SGHRS and CDR2 is YFSETQ. The V segment lost 0 bases and the J segment 4 bases; nucleotides outside the gene matches: 5. The CDR3: CASSLARDRGSDTQYF. For the CDR3, the DNA is TGCGCCAGCAGCTTGGCCCGGGACAGGGGATCAGATACGCAGTATTTT.

This clonotype was observed at least ten times. The chain employs TRBV7-9 and TRBJ2-3, with D uncertain. Trimming stripped 2 bases from V and 3 bases from J, with 3 bases between. Per the germline V gene, CDR1 is SEHNR and CDR2 is FQNEAQ (reference sequence). The CDR3 has 12 residues. The chain's CDR3 is CASSLITDTQYF. The CDR3 nucleotides are TGTGCCAGCAGCTTAATAACAGATACGCAGTATTTT.

This clonotype showed up many times. The chain joins TRBV7-9 to TRBJ2-2; tentatively, D is TRBD1 (5 bases). Per germline, CDR1 SEHNR and CDR2 FQNEAQ (reference sequence). The CDR3 is made up of 16 amino acids. Trimming cost V 5 bases and J 7 bases, with 20 bases left between them. The CDR3 DNA is TGTGCCAGCAGCCCTCTTAGACAGAACTGGGGCGGGGAGCTGTTTTTT. This translates into CASSPLRQNWGGELFF.

In this sample, this clonotype turned up a few times. CDR3: CASSLAGQGLANTGELFF. The CDR3 DNA follows: TGCGCCAGCAGCTTGGCTGGACAGGGGTTGGCAAACACCGGGGAGCTGTTTTTT. The V call is TRBV5-1, the J call TRBJ2-2, with TRBD1 matching 9 bases. Germline values: CDR1 SGHRS, CDR2 YFSETQ. This CDR3 is built from 18 residues. Unmatched junction bases numbered 8, after V lost 0 bases and J lost 2 bases.

This clonotype was seen at least ten times. V gene TRBV12-3 or TRBV12-4 combines with J gene TRBJ1-1; D is perhaps TRBD1 (6 bases). Deletions cut 7 bases from V and 1 base from J, with 13 bases between. The CDR3 has 14 amino acids. The CDR3 sequence is CASTRGRGNTEAFF. CDR3 DNA: TGTGCCAGCACCAGGGGCAGGGGGAACACTGAAGCTTTCTTT.

This clonotype was counted at least ten times. CDR3 sequence: CSVEDGRRRFQETQYF. CDR3 in DNA: TGCAGCGTTGAAGATGGGCGGAGAAGATTCCAAGAGACCCAGTACTTC. The chain carries TRBV29-1 and TRBJ2-5, with D hard to call. Germline CDR1 is SQVTM and CDR2 is ANQGSEA. The V gene lost 0 bases and the J gene lost 1 base, with 15 bases spanning the gap. The CDR3 runs to 16 residues. The variable domain in full, completed from reference TRBV29-1 and TRBJ2-5, reads SAVISQKPSRDICQRGTSLTIQCQVDSQVTMMFWYRQQPGQSLTLIATANQGSEATYESGFVIDKFPISRPNLTFSTLTVSNMSPEDSSIYLCSVEDGRRRFQETQYFGPGTRLLVL.

This clonotype was recorded many times. CDR3 protein: CASSVLGWTTDTQYF. The DNA of the CDR3 is TGTGCCAGCAGCGTACTCGGGTGGACCACAGATACGCAGTATTTT. The gene calls are TRBV9 and TRBJ2-3; no clear D. The CDR3 sequence is 15 residues long. Trimming left V 1 base short and J 2 bases short, with 11 bases between. Germline V CDR1 and CDR2: SGDLS, YYNGEE.

This clonotype has a count of ten or more. The chain couples TRBV20-1 to TRBJ2-3, with D perhaps matching TRBD2 (6 bases). This CDR3 comprises 13 residues. Germline V gene lookup returns CDR1 DFQATT and CDR2 SNEGSKA (reference sequence). V dropped 3 bases and J dropped 3 bases, with 10 bases sitting between them. CDR3 DNA sequence: TGCAGTGCTAGGGGACTTAGGACAGATACGCAGTATTTT. This encodes CSARGLRTDTQYF.

This clonotype occurred many times. The chain uses TRBV7-2 and TRBJ2-7; 9 bases agree with TRBD1. This CDR3 spans 15 amino acids. Germline V gene sequence: CDR1 SGHTA, CDR2 FQGNSA. Trimming cost V 5 bases and J 5 bases; bases outside gene matches: 10. CDR3 amino acids: CASSPRGQGGNEQYF. The CDR3 DNA follows: TGTGCCAGCAGCCCCCGGGGACAGGGTGGGAACGAGCAGTACTTC.

The sample holds many counts of this clonotype. This chain joins TRBV12-3 or TRBV12-4 and TRBJ1-3; 7 bases are shared with TRBD1. Trimming removed 6 bases from V and 0 bases from J; junction bases left unmatched: 5. The CDR3 has 15 residues. CDR3 sequence (DNA): TGTGCCAGCAGGGGACAGTTGCGCTCTGGAAACACCATATATTTT. It translates to CASRGQLRSGNTIYF.

This clonotype was seen many times. The rearrangement uses TRBV5-1 and TRBJ2-3, with D uncertain. The ends were cut back, 0 bases at V and 4 bases at J, with 12 bases in the middle. CDR1 is SGHRS and CDR2 is YFSETQ in the germline V gene. This CDR3 comprises 15 residues. CDR3 sequence (DNA): TGCGCCAGCAGCTTGGTTACAAGCCCCCCAGATACGCAGTATTTT. This encodes CASSLVTSPPDTQYF.

This clonotype was found many times. The chain carries TRBV5-1 and TRBJ1-5; 7 positions agree with TRBD1. J was trimmed by 1 base and V by 7 bases; bases with no gene match: 8. From germline, CDR1 is SGHRS and CDR2 YFSETQ. CDR3 length: 15 amino acids. The CDR3, as DNA: TGCGCCAGCGCATGGGTGACAGGGAGCAATCAGCCCCAGCATTTT. Translated, it gives CASAWVTGSNQPQHF. Together with reference TRBV5-1 and TRBJ1-5, the CDR3 gives the full variable domain: KAGVTQTPRYLIKTRGQQVTLSCSPISGHRSVSWYQQTPGQGLQFLFEYFSETQRNKGNFPGRFSGRQFSNSRSEMNVSTLELGDSALYLCASAWVTGSNQPQHFGDGTRLSIL.